These 10 T cell receptor beta chains were all obtained from the same sample, sequenced in a study of shared clonotypes between healthy human individuals. The table came from immunoSEQ multiplex PCR; TCRdb's copy has only in-frame clones and leaves some out. Here the sample spans about 700,000 clones, about 90% being singletons. The naive CD8 population came from CD45RO-negative cells selected for CCR7, without terminally differentiated effector memory CD45RA+ cells. Sample: naive CD8+ T cells sorted from blood. The source is a man aged 25 to 40 in good health.

This chain links TRBV7-9 with TRBJ2-7, with D perhaps TRBD1 or TRBD2 (6 bases each). Looked up from germline, CDR1 is SEHNR and CDR2 is FQNEAQ (reference sequence). The CDR3 consists of 12 residues. The V end lost 11 bases, the J end lost 6 bases, and 17 bases lay between the germline ends. CDR3 in DNA: TGTGCCTGCCTAGGGGGGTCCGGCGAGCAGTACTTC. It encodes CACLGGSGEQYF.

V and J are TRBV7-9 and TRBJ2-1; D ambiguous. Per germline, CDR1 SEHNR and CDR2 FQNEAQ (reference sequence). The germline V and J ends were trimmed by 4 bases and 10 bases, with 17 bases remaining between them. This CDR3 comprises 14 residues. The CDR3 coding sequence is TGTGCCAGCAGCTCCACCCCCTCTGGCCGGGAGCAGTTCTTC. Translation: CASSSTPSGREQFF. The complete variable domain, with remaining parts taken from reference TRBV7-9 and TRBJ2-1, reads DTGVSQNPRHKITKRGQNVTFRCDPISEHNRLYWYRQTLGQGPEFLTYFQNEAQLEKSRLLSDRFSAERPKGSFSTLEIQRTEQGDSAMYLCASSSTPSGREQFFGPGTRLTVL.

V gene TRBV19 combines with J gene TRBJ1-1; D call uncertain. V was pared by 4 bases and J by 4 bases, with 10 bases between. CDR3 size: 13 residues. The germline CDR1 and CDR2 sequences are LNHDA and SQIVND (reference sequence). Written as DNA, the CDR3 is TGTGCCAGTAGTACGTATGGAGCCACTGAAGCTTTCTTT. This translates into CASSTYGATEAFF.

The chain has TRBV5-6 and TRBJ1-1, with D maybe TRBD1 (6 bases). Germline CDR1 and CDR2: SGHDT and YYEEEE. There are 16 residues in the CDR3. Trimming left V 2 bases short and J 5 bases short, with 19 bases between. CDR3 amino acids: CASSFEGTGSGTEAFF. DNA of the CDR3: TGTGCCAGCAGCTTCGAAGGTACAGGGTCGGGTACTGAAGCTTTCTTT.

This clone was seen only once. The chain employs TRBV9 and TRBJ1-1, with a weak D call TRBD1 (5 bases). Germline loops: CDR1 SGDLS, CDR2 YYNGEE. This CDR3 is 15 amino acids long. Trimming left V 4 bases short and J 8 bases short, with 21 bases between. The CDR3 nucleotides read TGTGCCAGCAGCCCCCAAAGGGCAGGGTCGAACGAAGCTTTCTTT. Amino acid sequence: CASSPQRAGSNEAFF.

The gene calls are TRBV6-1 and TRBJ2-1; 13 nucleotides agree with TRBD2. Germline assignment: CDR1 MNHNS and CDR2 SASEGT. V shed 7 bases and J 6 bases; nucleotides not matched to a gene: 3. This CDR3 is built from 14 residues. CDR3 protein: CASIGTSGTNEQFF. The CDR3 nucleotides are TGTGCCAGCATAGGGACTAGCGGGACCAATGAGCAGTTCTTC.

This chain links TRBV7-9 with TRBJ2-5, with D possibly TRBD1 on 6 matching bases. The length of the CDR3 is 16 residues. The germline V and J ends were trimmed by 3 bases and 5 bases, with 19 bases remaining between them. From germline, CDR1 is SEHNR and CDR2 FQNEAQ (reference sequence). This CDR3 reads CASSFGAVGGQETQYF. The CDR3 nucleotides read TGTGCCAGCAGCTTCGGCGCCGTTGGGGGCCAGGAGACCCAGTACTTC. Filled out from reference TRBV7-9 and TRBJ2-5, the complete variable domain reads DTGVSQNPRHKITKRGQNVTFRCDPISEHNRLYWYRQTLGQGPEFLTYFQNEAQLEKSRLLSDRFSAERPKGSFSTLEIQRTEQGDSAMYLCASSFGAVGGQETQYFGPGTRLLVL.

V gene TRBV10-1 combines with J gene TRBJ2-7; TRBD2 aligns across 12 bases. V lost 3 bases, J lost 3 bases, and 3 bases stayed unmatched. Germline-derived CDR1 and CDR2 are WNHNN and SYGVQD (reference sequence). The CDR3 consists of 15 residues. In nucleotides, the CDR3 is TGCGCCAGCAGTGATCGGACTAGCGGGGACTACGAGCAGTACTTC. Its translation is CASSDRTSGDYEQYF.

The V and J genes are TRBV27 and TRBJ1-1; D is ambiguous. Germline loops: CDR1 MNHEY, CDR2 SMNVEV (reference sequence). The V end was cut by 1 base, the J end by 1 base, with 10 bases between. The CDR3 contains 15 residues. The CDR3 loop reads CASSLWSGPNTEAFF. CDR3 sequence (DNA): TGTGCCAGCAGTTTATGGTCCGGGCCGAACACTGAAGCTTTCTTT.

The V call is TRBV25-1, the J call TRBJ2-6; D not resolved. V lost 2 bases to trimming and J lost 0 bases, with 5 bases between them. The germline CDR1 and CDR2 sequences are MGHDK and SYGVNS. This CDR3 has 15 residues. The CDR3 sequence is CASSEILSGANVLTF. In DNA form, the CDR3 reads TGTGCCAGCAGTGAAATTCTCTCTGGGGCCAACGTCCTGACTTTC.